A selection of T cell receptor beta chains follows, all from one sample in a study of cytomegalovirus exposure and HLA in healthy donors. Some clones are missing from TCRdb's copy, which holds only in-frame ones; the method was immunoSEQ multiplex PCR. The sample gives about 130,000 clones, roughly 88% of which show up once; 2.7% is in the top ten. The sequencing sample was made of PBMCs. The receptors come from a man aged 50-59 years in good health and CMV-seronegative. Both conserved end residues are part of each CDR3. D genes are given only for firm matches. Where a row states a size, it is once, few, many or the class of an expanded clone; other rows omit it.

size	V	D	J	DNA	CDR3
NA	TRBV5-8	TRBD1	TRBJ1-5	TGTGCCAGCAGCCCGGGACAGGGCAATCAGCCCCAGCATTTT	CASSPGQGNQPQHF
NA	TRBV5-1	NA	TRBJ2-5	TGCGCCAGCAGCTTGGACCCGGGACAAGAGACCCAGTACTTC	CASSLDPGQETQYF
once	TRBV5-4	TRBD1	TRBJ2-1	TGTGCCAGCAGCTTCGACAGGGGAAATGAGCAGTTCTTC	CASSFDRGNEQFF
NA	TRBV11-2	NA	TRBJ1-2	TGTGCCAGCAGCTCCGACAGCTTTTATGGCTACACCTTC	CASSSDSFYGYTF
NA	TRBV6-5	TRBD2	TRBJ2-1	TGTGCCAGCAGCTTAGCGGGGGGAGCCTACAATGAGCAGTTCTTC	CASSLAGGAYNEQFF
few	TRBV11-2	NA	TRBJ2-7	TGTGCCAGCAGCTCCCTCCTTGGGGGGTGGCAAGACGAGCAGTACTTC	CASSSLLGGWQDEQYF
NA	TRBV2	TRBD1	TRBJ1-2	TGTGCCAGCTCCCCTCCGGGACAGGGGGCTCTTGGCTACACCTTC	CASSPPGQGALGYTF
NA	TRBV21-1	NA	TRBJ2-7	TGTGCCAGCAGCAAAGGGACTAGCGGGGTGGGCTACGAGCAGTACTTC	CASSKGTSGVGYEQYF
once	TRBV6-5	NA	TRBJ2-7	TGTGCCAGCAGCCCCCAGGGGAGCTACGAGCAGTACTTC	CASSPQGSYEQYF
NA	TRBV10-3	TRBD2	TRBJ2-3	TGTGCCATCTCCCCCGGAGGCGCGAAGATCACTAGCGGGGGGGAGACTAGCACAGATACGCAGTATTTT	CAISPGGAKITSGGETSTDTQYF
NA	TRBV5-1	NA	TRBJ2-3	TGCGCCAGCTTTTTGGGAGGCACAGATACGCAGTATTTT	CASFLGGTDTQYF
NA	TRBV9	TRBD1	TRBJ2-6	TGTGCCAGCAGCGTAGGAACAGGGGGTATGGCTGGGGCCAACGTCCTGACTTTC	CASSVGTGGMAGANVLTF
NA	TRBV14	TRBD1	TRBJ1-4	TGTGCCAGCAGCCAACGGGACAGGGGGACCTCGGGAGGAAAACTGTTTTTT	CASSQRDRGTSGGKLFF
NA	TRBV5-1	TRBD2	TRBJ2-5	TGCGCCAGCAGCGAGCGGACTAGCGGGGGTCTAGAGACCCAGTACTTC	CASSERTSGGLETQYF
NA	TRBV6-5	TRBD2	TRBJ2-7	TGTGCCAGCCAACCCGGGGGGACGTCTTCCTACGAGCAGTACTTC	CASQPGGTSSYEQYF
NA	TRBV6-1	NA	TRBJ2-4	TGTGCCAGCAGTCAGCGACAGATGGGGCAAAACATTCAGTACTTC	CASSQRQMGQNIQYF
few	TRBV15	NA	TRBJ2-3	TGTGCCACCAGGTCAGGGACAACAGATACGCAGTATTTT	CATRSGTTDTQYF
NA	TRBV5-5	NA	TRBJ2-5	TGTGCCAGCAGCTTGTATGGCGGGGTAAGAGAGACCCAGTACTTC	CASSLYGGVRETQYF
NA	TRBV6-5	TRBD1	TRBJ2-7	TGTGCCAGCAGTTACCCCGGACAGGGTGGCGAGCAGTACTTC	CASSYPGQGGEQYF
NA	TRBV9	TRBD2	TRBJ2-3	TGTGCCAGCAGCGTAGATGGTAGCGGGGTAGATACGCAGTATTTT	CASSVDGSGVDTQYF
NA	TRBV7-2	NA	TRBJ1-2	TGTGCCAGCAGCCCCGATCGGTTTAACTATGGCTACACCTTC	CASSPDRFNYGYTF
NA	TRBV12-5	NA	TRBJ1-2	TGTGCTAGTGGTTTGGAGACAGTAACATATGGCTACACCTTC	CASGLETVTYGYTF
NA	TRBV11-2	NA	TRBJ2-7	TGTGCCAGCAGCTTAAGGCCCACGTCCGGGGAGCAGTACTTC	CASSLRPTSGEQYF
NA	TRBV14	NA	TRBJ1-2	TGTGCCAGCAGCCGCAAACAGGATGGCTACACCTTC	CASSRKQDGYTF
NA	TRBV29-1	TRBD2	TRBJ2-7	TGCAGCGTTGAATCGAAGCGGGGCAAGCAGTACTTC	CSVESKRGKQYF
NA	TRBV5-4	TRBD1	TRBJ1-2	TGTGCCAGTAGGGACAGGGGGATTGATGGCTACACCTTC	CASRDRGIDGYTF
once	TRBV5-1	NA	TRBJ2-7	TGCGCCAGCAGCTTGGAAGGCAGGGGTTACGAGCAGTACTTC	CASSLEGRGYEQYF
NA	TRBV19	NA	TRBJ1-2	TGTGCCAGTCTTCCCACCAGGACAGCCCGCGGCTACACCTTC	CASLPTRTARGYTF
NA	TRBV21-1	NA	TRBJ1-5	TGTGCCAGCAGCAAATTTGGAGGTAAGAGCAATCAGCCCCAGCATTTT	CASSKFGGKSNQPQHF
NA	TRBV11-2	NA	TRBJ1-2	TGTGCCAGCAGCTTAGTGGGCAGTGGATATGGCTACACCTTC	CASSLVGSGYGYTF
NA	TRBV5-1	TRBD1	TRBJ1-2	TGCGCCAGCAGCCCAGGGGGGACCCACAGAGAAGCATATGGCTACACCTTC	CASSPGGTHREAYGYTF
few	TRBV4-1	TRBD2	TRBJ2-1	TGCGCCAGCAGCCTTACCGCACTAGCGGGGCCGAACAATGAGCAGTTCTTC	CASSLTALAGPNNEQFF
NA	TRBV7-9	NA	TRBJ1-6	TGTGCCAGCAAAATACAGGACAATTCACCCCTCCACTTT	CASKIQDNSPLHF
once	TRBV13	NA	TRBJ1-6	TGTGCCAGCAGCTTAGGACTTTCACCCCTCCACTTT	CASSLGLSPLHF
NA	TRBV7-9	TRBD2	TRBJ2-1	TGTGCCAGCAGCCGGGCTAGCGGGGGGGTCGAGCAGTTCTTC	CASSRASGGVEQFF
NA	TRBV6-5	TRBD2	TRBJ2-1	TGTGCCAGCAGTCAACTAGCGGGGGGAAACAATGAGCAGTTCTTC	CASSQLAGGNNEQFF
NA	TRBV4-2	TRBD1	TRBJ1-6	TGTGCCAGCAGCCAAGCCACGGACAGGTATAATTCACCCCTCCACTTT	CASSQATDRYNSPLHF
NA	TRBV6-5	TRBD2	TRBJ2-5	TGTGCCAGCAGTTACCTCGCCCGGGGGGAAGAGACCCAGTACTTC	CASSYLARGEETQYF
NA	TRBV6-5	NA	TRBJ1-1	TGTGCCAGCAGTTACTCGGGCTCGAGTGGGGCCACTGAAGCTTTCTTT	CASSYSGSSGATEAFF
NA	TRBV7-6	TRBD1	TRBJ2-1	TGTGCCAGCAGCTTATTAGTTGGCGGGACAGGGAGGAATGAGCAGTTCTTC	CASSLLVGGTGRNEQFF
NA	TRBV4-2	TRBD2	TRBJ2-1	TGTGCCAGCAGCCCGGGGGGGGTCCGGACTAGCTTTTACAATGAGCAGTTCTTC	CASSPGGVRTSFYNEQFF
NA	TRBV7-9	TRBD1	TRBJ2-5	TGTGCCAGCAGCTTAAGAGTACAGGGGGAGCAGTACTTC	CASSLRVQGEQYF
NA	TRBV10-3	TRBD1	TRBJ2-1	TGTGCCATCAGTGCCTCTACTCGGGGACAGGGTCATGATGCACTCAATGAGCAGTTCTTC	CAISASTRGQGHDALNEQFF
NA	TRBV19	TRBD1	TRBJ1-5	TGTGCCAGTAGTACCGGGACAGGGTCCAATCAGCCCCAGCATTTT	CASSTGTGSNQPQHF
once	TRBV4-3	TRBD1	TRBJ2-5	TGCGCCAGCAGCCAAGATGCGCAGGGGGCGGTTAAGGGAGAGACCCAGTACTTC	CASSQDAQGAVKGETQYF
NA	TRBV4-1	NA	TRBJ2-5	TGCGCCAGCAGCCATTTGGGAGGCGAGACCCAGTACTTC	CASSHLGGETQYF
NA	TRBV9	TRBD2	TRBJ2-2	TGTGCCAGCAGCCGGCCGGGGGGGCTGGGCACCGGGGAGCTGTTTTTT	CASSRPGGLGTGELFF
once	TRBV19	NA	TRBJ1-5	TGTGCCAGTAGTATAGTGGGCCGGGCAGGGAGGAATCAGCCCCAGCATTTT	CASSIVGRAGRNQPQHF
NA	TRBV10-3	TRBD2	TRBJ2-3	TGTGCCATCAGTGAGTCGACGGGGGGGCGGACAGATACGCAGTATTTT	CAISESTGGRTDTQYF
NA	TRBV5-1	NA	TRBJ2-7	TGCGCCAGCAGCTTTCCCTTCGGACTTAACTCCTACGAGCAGTACTTC	CASSFPFGLNSYEQYF